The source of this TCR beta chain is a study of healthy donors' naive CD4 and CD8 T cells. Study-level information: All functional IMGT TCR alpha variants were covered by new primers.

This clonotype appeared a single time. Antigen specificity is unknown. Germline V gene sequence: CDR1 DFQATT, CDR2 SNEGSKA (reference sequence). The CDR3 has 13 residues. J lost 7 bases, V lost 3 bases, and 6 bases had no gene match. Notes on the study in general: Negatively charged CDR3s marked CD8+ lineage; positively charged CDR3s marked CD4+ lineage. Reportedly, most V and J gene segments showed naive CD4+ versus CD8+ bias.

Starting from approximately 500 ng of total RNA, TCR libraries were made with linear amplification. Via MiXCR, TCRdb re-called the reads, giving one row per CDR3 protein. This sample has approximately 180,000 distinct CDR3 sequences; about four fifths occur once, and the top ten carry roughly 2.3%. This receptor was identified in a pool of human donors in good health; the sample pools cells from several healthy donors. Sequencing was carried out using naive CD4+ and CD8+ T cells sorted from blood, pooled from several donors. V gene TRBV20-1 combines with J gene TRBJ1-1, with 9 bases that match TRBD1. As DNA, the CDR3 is TGCAGTGCTAGGGTACAGGGGGCACTTGAAGCTTTCTTT. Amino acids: CSARVQGALEAFF.